Sequencing of this T cell receptor beta chain was carried out in a study of response to subunit inactivated influenza vaccine. TCRdb called the RT-PCR reads again in MiXCR, with one record for every CDR3 protein. Among about 500,000 distinct CDR3 sequences, 15% to 20% were seen once, and the ten largest hold 3%. Remarks on this clonotype: Its antigen remains unidentified.

Study conclusions and caveats: Few additional T cells are recruited per seasonal influenza vaccination, authors suggested.

The sample here was CD4+ T cells sorted from PBMCs, taken around 2 years after vaccination. The receptor was isolated from a man between 50 and 75 years old who received an inactivated influenza vaccine.

CDR3 residues: CATSRSLAGVTDTQYF. In nucleotides, the CDR3 is TGTGCCACCAGCAGATCTCTAGCGGGGGTCACAGATACGCAGTATTTT. The chain is built from TRBV15 and TRBJ2-3; TRBD2 aligns across 10 bases. There are 16 residues in the CDR3. With 2 bases clipped from V and 2 bases from J, the junction kept 4 bases outside the gene matches. Germline V CDR1 and CDR2: LNHNV, YYDKDF (reference sequence).